This T cell receptor (beta chain) appears in the sequencing data of a study of beta chain features in type 1 diabetes. Background on the study: Investigators examined around 98 million sorted cells across all samples. Study-level points and caveats: Type 1 diabetes patients had moderately but significantly shorter TCRB CDR3s in all four CD4+ subsets. PCR might preferentially amplify shorter templates, equally in patients and controls.

The entirety of the isolated RNA underwent reverse transcription, so expressed TCRB transcripts were sequenced. The method was immunoSEQ multiplex PCR; TCRdb's version includes in-frame clones alone and lacks a portion of them. This sample yields about 620,000 clones, of which around 16% are seen a single time; around 0.095% belongs to the top ten. V lost 6 bases and J 1 base, leaving 6 bases between the germline ends. The CDR3 is made up of 12 amino acids. The germline V gene has CDR1 SNHLY and CDR2 FYNNEI. This clone has just a few counts. Its antigen is not identified. The TCR comes from a man in his late teens or twenties in good health. Sequenced material: naive CD4+ T cells from blood. The chain links TRBV2 to TRBJ1-2; D gene unclear. For the CDR3, the DNA is TGTGCCAGCAGGCGCGTTAACTATGGCTACACCTTC. This sequence encodes CASRRVNYGYTF.